The TCR beta chain described here comes from a study of cytomegalovirus exposure and HLA in healthy donors. Details on this clone: The antigen remains undetermined.

Study-wide results and caveats: Sequencing probably produced one cluster of sequence variants that were highly shared. Based on reports, TCR beta sequences accurately predicted HLA-A and HLA-B alleles for most subjects.

Primers for the PCR totalled 60 Vbeta and 13 Jbeta. Only in-frame clones appear in the TCRdb table, and some are missing; sequencing was by immunoSEQ multiplex PCR. The sample lists around 130,000 clones; around 70% were seen once. The CDR3 contains 15 residues. Germline-derived CDR1 and CDR2 are MNHEY and SMNVEV (reference sequence). The V end lost 5 bases, the J end lost 4 bases, and 18 bases lay between the germline ends. Sequences were obtained from PBMCs. The J gene is TRBJ2-7, the V gene TRBV27; D perhaps matches TRBD2 (6 bases). The sequence was obtained from a man in his forties in good health and CMV-seropositive. CDR3 in DNA: TGTGCCAGCAGTATCCGCGGGGCAGCTGATTACGAGCAGTACTTC. Translation: CASSIRGAADYEQYF.